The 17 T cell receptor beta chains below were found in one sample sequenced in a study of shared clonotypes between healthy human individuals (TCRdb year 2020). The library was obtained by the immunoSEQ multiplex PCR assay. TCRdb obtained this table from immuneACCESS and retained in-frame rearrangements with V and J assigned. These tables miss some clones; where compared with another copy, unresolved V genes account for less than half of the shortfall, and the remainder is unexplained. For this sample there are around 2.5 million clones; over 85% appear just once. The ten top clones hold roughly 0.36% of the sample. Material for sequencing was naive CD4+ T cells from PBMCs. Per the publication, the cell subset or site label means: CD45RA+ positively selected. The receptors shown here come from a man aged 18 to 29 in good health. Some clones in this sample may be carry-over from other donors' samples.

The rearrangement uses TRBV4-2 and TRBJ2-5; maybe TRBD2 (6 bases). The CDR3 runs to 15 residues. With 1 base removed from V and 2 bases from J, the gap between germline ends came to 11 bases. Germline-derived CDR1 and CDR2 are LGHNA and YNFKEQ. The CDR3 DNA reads TGTGCCAGCAGCCAAGGCACGGGGGAACAAGAGACCCAGTACTTC. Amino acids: CASSQGTGEQETQYF.

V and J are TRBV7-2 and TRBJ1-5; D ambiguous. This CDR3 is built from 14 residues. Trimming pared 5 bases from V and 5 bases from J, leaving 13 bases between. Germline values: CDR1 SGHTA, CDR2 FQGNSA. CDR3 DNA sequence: TGTGCCAGCAGCGAAATTAGGACCGATCAGCCCCAGCATTTT. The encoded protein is CASSEIRTDQPQHF.

The CDR3 DNA reads as TGTGCCAGCAGTCCAGCGGGAGGGTTGGCAGATACGCAGTATTTT. Translated, it gives CASSPAGGLADTQYF. This chain links TRBV28 with TRBJ2-3; 10 bases fit TRBD2. The trim removed 5 bases at V and 4 bases at J, leaving 6 bases unmatched. The germline CDR1 and CDR2 sequences are MDHEN and SYDVKM. The CDR3 is 15 residues long.

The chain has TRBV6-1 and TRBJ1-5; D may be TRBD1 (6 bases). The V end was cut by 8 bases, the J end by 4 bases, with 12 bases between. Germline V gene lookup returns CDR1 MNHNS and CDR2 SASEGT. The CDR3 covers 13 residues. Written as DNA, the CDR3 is TGTGCCAGCTTACAGGGAAGGAATCAGCCCCAGCATTTT. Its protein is CASLQGRNQPQHF.

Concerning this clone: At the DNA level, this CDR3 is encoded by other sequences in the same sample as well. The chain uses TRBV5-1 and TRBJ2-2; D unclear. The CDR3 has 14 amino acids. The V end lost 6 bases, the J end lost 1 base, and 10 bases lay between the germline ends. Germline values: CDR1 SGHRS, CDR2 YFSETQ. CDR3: CASTAVLNTGELFF. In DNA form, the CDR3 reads TGCGCCAGCACCGCCGTGCTGAACACCGGGGAGCTGTTTTTT.

DNA of the CDR3: TGTGCCAGCAGACCCGGGACTAGCGGGAGGAACCACGAGCAGTACTTC. Its protein is CASRPGTSGRNHEQYF. This chain connects TRBV11-2 to TRBJ2-7, with 15 bases that match TRBD2. CDR3 length: 16 amino acids. From germline, CDR1 is SGHAT and CDR2 FQNNGV. J lost 5 bases, V lost 6 bases, and 8 bases had no gene match.

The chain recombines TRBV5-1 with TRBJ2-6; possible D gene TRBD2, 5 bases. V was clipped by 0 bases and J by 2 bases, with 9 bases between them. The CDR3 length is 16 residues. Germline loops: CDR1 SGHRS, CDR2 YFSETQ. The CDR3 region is CASSLATGAGANVLTF. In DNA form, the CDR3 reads TGCGCCAGCAGCTTGGCCACCGGGGCTGGGGCCAACGTCCTGACTTTC.

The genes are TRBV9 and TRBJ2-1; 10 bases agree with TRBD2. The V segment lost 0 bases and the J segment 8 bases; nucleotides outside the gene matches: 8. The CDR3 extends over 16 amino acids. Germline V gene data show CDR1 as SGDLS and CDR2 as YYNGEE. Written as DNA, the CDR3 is TGTGCCAGCAGCGTAGGTTCTAGCGGGAGAAGCTATGAGCAGTTCTTC. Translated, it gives CASSVGSSGRSYEQFF. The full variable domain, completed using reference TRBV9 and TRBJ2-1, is DSGVTQTPKHLITATGQRVTLRCSPRSGDLSVYWYQQSLDQGLQFLIQYYNGEERAKGNILERFSAQQFPDLHSELNLSSLELGDSALYFCASSVGSSGRSYEQFFGPGTRLTVL.

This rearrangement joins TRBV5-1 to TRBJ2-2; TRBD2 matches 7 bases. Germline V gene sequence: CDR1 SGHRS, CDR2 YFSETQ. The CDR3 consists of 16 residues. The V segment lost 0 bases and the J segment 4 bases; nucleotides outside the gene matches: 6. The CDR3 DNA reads TGCGCCAGCAGCTTGGGGGGACTACCAGGCACCGGGGAGCTGTTTTTT. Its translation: CASSLGGLPGTGELFF.

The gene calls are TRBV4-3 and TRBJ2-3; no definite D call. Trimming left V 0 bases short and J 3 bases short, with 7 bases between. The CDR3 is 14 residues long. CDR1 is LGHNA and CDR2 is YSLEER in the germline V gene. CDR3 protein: CASSQDVSTDTQYF. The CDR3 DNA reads TGCGCCAGCAGCCAAGATGTCTCTACAGATACGCAGTATTTT.

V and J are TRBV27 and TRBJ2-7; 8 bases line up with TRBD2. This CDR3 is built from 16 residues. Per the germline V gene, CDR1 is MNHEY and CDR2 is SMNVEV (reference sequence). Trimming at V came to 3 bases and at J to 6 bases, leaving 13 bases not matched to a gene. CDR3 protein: CASSLVGGRSGSEQYF. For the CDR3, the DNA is TGTGCCAGCAGTTTGGTTGGCGGGAGGAGTGGGAGCGAGCAGTACTTC.

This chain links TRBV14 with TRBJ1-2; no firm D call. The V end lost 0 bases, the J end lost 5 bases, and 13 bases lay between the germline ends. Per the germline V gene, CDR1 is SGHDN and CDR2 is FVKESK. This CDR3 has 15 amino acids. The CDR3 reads CASSQDLRTAYGYTF. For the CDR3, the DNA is TGTGCCAGCAGCCAAGATCTCCGGACGGCATATGGCTACACCTTC. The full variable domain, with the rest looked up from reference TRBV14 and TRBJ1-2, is EAGVTQFPSHSVIEKGQTVTLRCDPISGHDNLYWYRRVMGKEIKFLLHFVKESKQDESGMPNNRFLAERTGGTYSTLKVQPAELEDSGVYFCASSQDLRTAYGYTFGSGTRLTVV.

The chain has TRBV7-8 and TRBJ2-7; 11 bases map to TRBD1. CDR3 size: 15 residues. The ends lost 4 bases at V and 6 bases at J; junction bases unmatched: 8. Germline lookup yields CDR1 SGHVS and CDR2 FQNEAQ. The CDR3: CASSSAVGTGGEQYF. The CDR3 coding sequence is TGTGCCAGCAGCTCAGCTGTAGGGACAGGGGGCGAGCAGTACTTC.

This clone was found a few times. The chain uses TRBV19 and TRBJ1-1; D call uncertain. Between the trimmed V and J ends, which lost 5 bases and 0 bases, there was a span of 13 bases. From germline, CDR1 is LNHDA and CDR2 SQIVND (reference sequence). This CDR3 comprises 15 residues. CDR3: CASSSSTLLNTEAFF. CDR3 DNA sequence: TGTGCCAGTAGTTCCTCGACCCTCCTGAACACTGAAGCTTTCTTT.

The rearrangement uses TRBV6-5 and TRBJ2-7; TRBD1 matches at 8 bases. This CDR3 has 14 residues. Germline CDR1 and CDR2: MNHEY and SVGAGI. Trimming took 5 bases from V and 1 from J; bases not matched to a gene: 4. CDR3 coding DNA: TGTGCCAGCAGTAGACAGGGGTTATCCTACGAGCAGTACTTC. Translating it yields CASSRQGLSYEQYF.

The CDR3 loop is CASSLDRTGRETQYF. CDR3 in DNA: TGTGCCAGCAGCTTAGACCGGACAGGGAGGGAGACCCAGTACTTC. The chain recombines TRBV11-2 with TRBJ2-5, with TRBD1 identical over 8 bases. Losses at the gene ends were 0 bases for V and 5 bases for J; bases not matched to a gene: 5. Germline assignment: CDR1 SGHAT and CDR2 FQNNGV. The CDR3 consists of 15 residues. Full variable domain (remainder filled in from reference TRBV11-2 and TRBJ2-5): EAGVAQSPRYKIIEKRQSVAFWCNPISGHATLYWYQQILGQGPKLLIQFQNNGVVDDSQLPKDRFSAERLKGVDSTLKIQPAKLEDSAVYLCASSLDRTGRETQYFGPGTRLLVL.

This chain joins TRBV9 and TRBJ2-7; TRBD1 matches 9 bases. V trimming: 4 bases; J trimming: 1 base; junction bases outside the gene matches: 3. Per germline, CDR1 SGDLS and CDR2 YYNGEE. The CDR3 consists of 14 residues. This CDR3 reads CASSQGQGSYEQYF. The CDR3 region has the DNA TGTGCCAGCAGCCAAGGACAGGGGTCCTACGAGCAGTACTTC.